A selection of T cell receptor beta chains follows, all from one sample in a study of shared clonotypes between healthy human individuals. The data were produced by immunoSEQ multiplex PCR, yet TCRdb's version contains in-frame clones alone and is incomplete. The sample lists roughly 2.5 million clones, more than 90% seen once, with around 0.14% in the top ten. Sequenced material: naive CD4+ T cells sorted from blood. These TCRs come from a man between 18 and 35 years old in good health. The CDR3 runs from the conserved cysteine through the conserved F or W. D genes are given only for firm matches. The listing skips clone size in some rows; elsewhere it reads once, few, many or a size class.

V: TRBV6-5; J: TRBJ2-2; D: TRBD1; size: NA; CDR3: CASREGTGNTGELFF; DNA: TGTGCCAGCAGAGAGGGGACAGGGAACACCGGGGAGCTGTTTTTT
V: TRBV5-1; J: TRBJ1-4; D: NA; size: once; CDR3: CASSWGPGDEKLFF; DNA: TGCGCCAGCAGCTGGGGACCTGGAGATGAAAAACTGTTTTTT
V: TRBV11-2; J: TRBJ2-7; D: NA; size: few; CDR3: CASSLMGTEQYF; DNA: TGTGCCAGCAGCTTAATGGGGACCGAGCAGTACTTC
V: TRBV6-5; J: TRBJ1-5; D: NA; size: NA; CDR3: CASGSFNQPQHF; DNA: TGTGCCAGCGGATCTTTCAATCAGCCCCAGCATTTT
V: TRBV5-1; J: TRBJ2-3; D: NA; size: NA; CDR3: CASSTNSVDTQYF; DNA: TGCGCCAGCAGTACCAATTCGGTAGATACGCAGTATTTT
V: TRBV6-6; J: TRBJ2-3; D: NA; size: NA; CDR3: CASTRDSTDTQYF; DNA: TGTGCCAGCACTCGGGATTCCACAGATACGCAGTATTTT
V: TRBV6-5; J: TRBJ1-4; D: NA; size: NA; CDR3: CASSYGRDGEKLFF; DNA: TGTGCCAGCAGTTACGGCAGGGACGGTGAAAAACTGTTTTTT
V: TRBV28; J: TRBJ2-7; D: NA; size: NA; CDR3: CASRWGGTAYEQYF; DNA: TGTGCCAGCAGATGGGGGGGGACAGCCTACGAGCAGTACTTC
V: TRBV7-9; J: TRBJ1-3; D: TRBD1; size: NA; CDR3: CASSTRDREPHSGNTIYF; DNA: TGTGCCAGCAGCACCCGGGACAGGGAACCGCACTCTGGAAACACCATATATTTT
V: TRBV7-2; J: TRBJ2-1; D: NA; size: NA; CDR3: CASSLDLLQHNEQFF; DNA: TGTGCCAGCAGCTTAGACTTACTTCAACACAATGAGCAGTTCTTC
V: TRBV18; J: TRBJ2-6; D: TRBD1; size: NA; CDR3: CASSPRDSSRDGANVLTF; DNA: TGTGCCAGCTCACCAAGGGACAGCTCCCGAGATGGGGCCAACGTCCTGACTTTC
V: TRBV6-1; J: TRBJ2-5; D: NA; size: NA; CDR3: CASSERTGRGETQYF; DNA: TGTGCCAGCAGTGAAAGGACAGGGAGGGGAGAGACCCAGTACTTC
V: TRBV7-3; J: TRBJ1-2; D: NA; size: NA; CDR3: CASSLTGQTEGGYTF; DNA: TGTGCCAGCAGCTTAACAGGGCAGACGGAAGGGGGCTACACCTTC
V: TRBV15; J: TRBJ2-3; D: TRBD2; size: once; CDR3: CATSRLAGGSDTQYF; DNA: TGTGCCACCAGCCGACTAGCGGGAGGATCAGATACGCAGTATTTT
V: TRBV30; J: TRBJ2-7; D: NA; size: NA; CDR3: CAWSVLGQFDEQYF; DNA: TGTGCCTGGAGTGTACTAGGGCAGTTCGACGAGCAGTACTTC
V: TRBV4-1; J: TRBJ2-7; D: TRBD1; size: NA; CDR3: CASSQQQGTPYEQYF; DNA: TGCGCCAGCAGCCAACAACAGGGGACACCCTACGAGCAGTACTTC
V: TRBV30; J: TRBJ1-6; D: NA; size: NA; CDR3: CAWSPGGADNSPLHF; DNA: TGTGCCTGGAGCCCGGGGGGGGCAGACAATTCACCCCTCCACTTT
V: TRBV28; J: TRBJ1-1; D: NA; size: once; CDR3: CASSSAGEGNTEAFF; DNA: TGTGCCAGCAGTTCGGCAGGGGAGGGGAACACTGAAGCTTTCTTT
V: TRBV5-6; J: TRBJ2-5; D: TRBD2; size: NA; CDR3: CASSFKAGGRETQYF; DNA: TGTGCCAGCAGCTTTAAAGCGGGGGGGCGAGAGACCCAGTACTTC
V: TRBV5-1; J: TRBJ2-3; D: TRBD1; size: NA; CDR3: CASSPWMTGRSTDTQYF; DNA: TGCGCCAGCAGCCCATGGATGACAGGGCGAAGCACAGATACGCAGTATTTT
V: TRBV6-5; J: TRBJ1-1; D: NA; size: NA; CDR3: CASQTSRGSNTEAFF; DNA: TGTGCCAGCCAGACCTCCCGGGGCTCGAACACTGAAGCTTTCTTT
V: TRBV19; J: TRBJ2-3; D: NA; size: NA; CDR3: CASSPRIADTQYF; DNA: TGTGCCAGTAGTCCCCGGATCGCAGATACGCAGTATTTT
V: TRBV2; J: TRBJ2-7; D: TRBD1; size: once; CDR3: CASSLTGVGNEQYF; DNA: TGTGCCAGCAGTTTGACAGGGGTCGGAAACGAGCAGTACTTC
V: TRBV6-1; J: TRBJ1-5; D: NA; size: NA; CDR3: CASSPIVGNQPQHF; DNA: TGTGCCAGCAGTCCAATAGTTGGCAATCAGCCCCAGCATTTT
V: TRBV4-1; J: TRBJ1-6; D: NA; size: once; CDR3: CASSRTRDSPLHF; DNA: TGCGCCAGCAGCCGAACGAGGGATTCACCCCTCCACTTT
V: TRBV7-2; J: TRBJ2-2; D: NA; size: NA; CDR3: CASSLNRVENTGELFF; DNA: TGTGCCAGCAGCCTCAACAGGGTGGAGAACACCGGGGAGCTGTTTTTT
V: TRBV27; J: TRBJ2-1; D: NA; size: NA; CDR3: CASSFSWGGAEQFF; DNA: TGTGCCAGCAGTTTTAGTTGGGGAGGCGCTGAGCAGTTCTTC
V: TRBV7-2; J: TRBJ1-6; D: NA; size: NA; CDR3: CASSLDRLHNSPLHF; DNA: TGTGCCAGCAGCTTGGACCGGCTCCATAATTCACCCCTCCACTTT
V: TRBV7-2; J: TRBJ2-3; D: TRBD2; size: NA; CDR3: CASSLSGATDTQYF; DNA: TGTGCCAGCAGTCTTAGCGGGGCAACAGATACGCAGTATTTT
V: TRBV7-7; J: TRBJ1-5; D: NA; size: NA; CDR3: CASSLGPNQPQHF; DNA: TGTGCTAGCAGCTTGGGCCCCAATCAGCCCCAGCATTTT
V: TRBV10-3; J: TRBJ2-1; D: TRBD2; size: NA; CDR3: CATRLAGVRDEQFF; DNA: TGTGCCACCCGACTAGCGGGAGTAAGGGATGAGCAGTTCTTC
V: TRBV18; J: TRBJ1-1; D: NA; size: NA; CDR3: CASSPLPRQFLFSEAFF; DNA: TGTGCCAGCTCACCCCTTCCGCGGCAGTTCCTTTTTTCTGAAGCTTTCTTT
V: TRBV4-1; J: TRBJ2-7; D: TRBD2; size: NA; CDR3: CASSPTPWGGEQYF; DNA: TGCGCCAGCAGCCCGACCCCCTGGGGGGGCGAGCAGTACTTC
V: TRBV13; J: TRBJ2-3; D: NA; size: NA; CDR3: CASSQPWGERGADTQYF; DNA: TGTGCCAGCAGCCAACCATGGGGGGAGAGGGGTGCCGATACGCAGTATTTT
V: TRBV6-1; J: TRBJ1-3; D: NA; size: NA; CDR3: CASSESGYSGNTIYF; DNA: TGTGCCAGCAGTGAATCAGGGTACAGTGGAAACACCATATATTTT
V: TRBV5-6; J: TRBJ1-5; D: NA; size: NA; CDR3: CASSLRQPQHF; DNA: TGTGCCAGCAGCTTACGCCAGCCCCAGCATTTT
V: TRBV4-1; J: TRBJ2-7; D: NA; size: NA; CDR3: CASSQDPGPYEQYF; DNA: TGCGCCAGCAGCCAAGATCCGGGACCTTACGAGCAGTACTTC